This TCR beta chain was profiled in a study of T cells after yellow fever vaccination. Study at large: Those fractions that held only low numbers of cells were prepared using the SMART-Seq v4 Ultra Low Input RNA kit.

The sample holds a few counts of this clonotype. Antigen: not known. The CDR3 totals 18 residues. J was trimmed by 0 bases and V by 4 bases; bases with no gene match: 7. Germline CDR1 and CDR2: ENHRY and SYGVKD. Broader study findings: Once the booster was given, most primary-vaccination clones reappeared, at approximately 97% for CD4 and more than 85% for CD8.

The 5'RACE template-switching step produced TCR cDNA and added a universal primer site and UMIs. TCRdb reprocessed the 5' RACE reads via MiXCR and lists one record per CDR3 protein. Here the sample spans around 230,000 distinct CDR3 sequences, around 6.7% being singletons. This rearrangement joins TRBV10-3 to TRBJ2-6; TRBD1 aligns across 9 bases. The specimen was CD4+ T cells sorted from PBMCs, collected on the day of the yellow fever booster vaccination. The receptor comes from a man aged 25-40 years who received the YFV17D yellow fever vaccine. Written as DNA, the CDR3 is TGTGCCATCAGTGTCCGGGACAGGGAGTTCTCTGGGGCCAACGTCCTGACTTTC. Translation: CAISVRDREFSGANVLTF.